The present T cell receptor (beta chain) was sequenced within a study of T cell responses to AZD1222 COVID-19 vaccine. Notes on this clone: What it binds is not known.

TCRdb keeps only in-frame clones here, not all; method: immunoSEQ multiplex PCR. This sample carries 84,000 or so clones, about 85% of them seen once, and the ten largest clones take less than 1.6%. V dropped 1 base and J dropped 3; count of bases not matched to a gene: 4. Germline V gives CDR1 SGHTA, CDR2 FQGNSA. CDR3 length: 15 residues. Broader study findings: Dominant at 160-218 and 743-854, vaccine-associated CD4 TCRs also spanned spike. Receipt of two AZD1222 doses was followed by a rise in Spike-specific TCR breadth and depth.

The chain has TRBV7-2 and TRBJ2-7; 9 nucleotides align to TRBD2. The starting material was peripheral blood, obtained on day 0 of AZD1222 vaccination. The clonotype comes from an adult in good health. In DNA, the CDR3 is TGTGCCAGCAGCTTAGATGCTAGCGGGGTCTACGAGCAGTACTTC. As protein: CASSLDASGVYEQYF.